The 26 T cell receptor beta chains below all came from one sample that was sequenced in a study of blood T cell repertoires in COVID-19. The method was immunoSEQ multiplex PCR; TCRdb's version includes in-frame clones alone and lacks a portion of them. Of 150,000 to 160,000 clones listed, about 88% are singletons. Material: peripheral blood. All receptors derive from a woman in her seventies with acute or convalescent COVID-19.

The chain uses TRBV19 and TRBJ2-4, with 7 positions matching TRBD1. The CDR3 has 14 amino acids. Germline-derived CDR1 and CDR2 are LNHDA and SQIVND (reference sequence). V shed 3 bases, J shed 5 bases, and the junction held 4 bases outside the gene matches. The CDR3 sequence is CASSIDRDQNIQYF. The CDR3 DNA is TGTGCCAGTAGTATTGACAGGGATCAAAACATTCAGTACTTC.

The chain recombines TRBV7-6 with TRBJ1-6; 7 bases agree with TRBD1. V lost 5 bases and J lost 7; bases outside the gene matches: 17. Germline lookup yields CDR1 SGHVS and CDR2 FNYEAQ. There are 18 residues in the CDR3. CDR3 amino acids: CASSRYSREGAPNSPLHF. CDR3 bases: TGTGCCAGCAGCCGATATAGTAGAGAGGGGGCTCCCAATTCACCCCTCCACTTT.

This chain uses TRBV2 with TRBJ2-7; a weak D match, TRBD1 (6 bases). Germline-derived CDR1 and CDR2 are SNHLY and FYNNEI. V gave up 6 bases and J gave up 7 bases, with 13 bases separating them. The CDR3 is made up of 12 amino acids. CDR3 nucleotides: TGTGCCAGCAGATACAGGGTAGGGGAGCAGTACGTC. Translated: CASRYRVGEQYV.

This clone was recorded a few times. This rearrangement joins TRBV6-5 to TRBJ1-1; the D is unclear. The CDR3 is made up of 13 amino acids. Germline lookup yields CDR1 MNHEY and CDR2 SVGAGI. V dropped 6 bases and J dropped 1 base, with 9 bases sitting between them. In DNA, the CDR3 is TGTGCCAGCAGCCAACGGAGGAACACTGAAGCTTTCTTT. Translation gives CASSQRRNTEAFF.

The V call is TRBV10-1, the J call TRBJ1-5; 12 bases agree with TRBD1. Germline loops: CDR1 WNHNN, CDR2 SYGVQD (reference sequence). CDR3 length: 17 amino acids. V trimming: 5 bases; J trimming: 3 bases; junction bases outside the gene matches: 8. CDR3 residues: CASSPGQGAHLNQPQHF. For the CDR3, the DNA is TGCGCCAGCAGTCCGGGACAGGGGGCGCATCTCAATCAGCCCCAGCATTTT.

The CDR3 DNA follows: TGCAGCGTTGAAGGGGAGCGGGCCTCTAGCACAGATACGCAGTATTTT. Residues: CSVEGERASSTDTQYF. The genes are TRBV29-1 and TRBJ2-3, with D possibly TRBD2 on 6 matching bases. There are 16 residues in the CDR3. Deletions cut 1 base from V and 0 bases from J, with 14 bases between. In germline, CDR1 is SQVTM, CDR2 ANQGSEA.

V and J are TRBV7-9 and TRBJ1-1; 10 bases are shared with TRBD1. CDR1 SEHNR and CDR2 FQNEAQ come from the germline V gene (reference sequence). The trim removed 8 bases at V and 4 bases at J, leaving 7 bases unmatched. The CDR3 sequence is 14 residues long. CDR3 DNA: TGTGCCAGCGTAGGGACAGGGGTGTTCACTGAAGCTTTCTTT. Amino acid sequence: CASVGTGVFTEAFF.

This chain links TRBV18 with TRBJ2-5; tentative D call: TRBD2 (5 bases). The germline V gene encodes CDR1 KGHSH and CDR2 LQKENI. CDR3 length: 13 residues. Trimming shortened V by 3 bases and J by 5 bases, and 10 bases separated the two germline ends. The CDR3 nucleotides are TGTGCCAGCTCACCGGCCTGGAGGGAGACCCAGTACTTC. Translating gives CASSPAWRETQYF.

The J gene is TRBJ1-4, the V gene TRBV6-1; TRBD1 agrees at 7 bases. V shed 7 bases, J shed 3 bases, and the junction held 8 bases outside the gene matches. Looked up from germline, CDR1 is MNHNS and CDR2 is SASEGT. This CDR3 comprises 15 residues. The CDR3 DNA reads TGTGCCAGCATCCAATCCGGGACAGCTAATGAAAAACTGTTTTTT. Protein sequence: CASIQSGTANEKLFF.

The genes are TRBV6-5 and TRBJ1-2; D is ambiguous. The CDR3 spans 14 residues. V was cut by 2 bases and J by 3 bases, with 10 bases left in between. The V gene's germline CDR1 is MNHEY and CDR2 SVGAGI. CDR3 in amino acids: CASSYGRRDYGYTF. The DNA for the CDR3 is TGTGCCAGCAGTTACGGTAGACGGGACTATGGCTACACCTTC.

V is TRBV19 and J is TRBJ1-1, with a weak D call TRBD1 (6 bases). From germline, CDR1 is LNHDA and CDR2 SQIVND (reference sequence). V shed 2 bases and J shed 1 base, with 17 bases lying between them. This CDR3 spans 17 amino acids. The CDR3 protein is CASSIHTGLSRNTEAFF. DNA for the CDR3: TGTGCCAGTAGTATACATACAGGGCTTTCCCGGAACACTGAAGCTTTCTTT.

This CDR3 reads CASSLSRDRVGYGYTF. The DNA of the CDR3 is TGTGCCAGCAGTTTATCTCGGGACAGGGTTGGCTATGGCTACACCTTC. The gene calls are TRBV28 and TRBJ1-2, with 9 bases fitting TRBD1. Germline loops: CDR1 MDHEN, CDR2 SYDVKM. After removal of 1 base from V and 4 bases from J, the junction contained 7 bases not matched to a gene. This CDR3 is built from 16 residues.

This clone was counted once. The gene calls are TRBV28 and TRBJ2-7, with 11 bases lining up with TRBD1. Germline CDR1 reads MDHEN; CDR2 reads SYDVKM. The V gene end was trimmed by 4 bases and the J gene end by 0 bases; junction bases not matched to a gene: 2. The CDR3 totals 15 residues. The CDR3 coding sequence is TGTGCCAGCAGTTCCGGGACAGGGGGCTCCTACGAGCAGTACGTC. This gives the protein CASSSGTGGSYEQYV.

In its sample, this clone was seen once. The chain joins TRBV12-3 or TRBV12-4 to TRBJ2-2, with a weak D call TRBD2 (6 bases). The ends were cut back, 8 bases at V and 6 bases at J, with 10 bases in the middle. The CDR3 extends over 12 amino acids. For the CDR3, the DNA is TGTGCCAGCGGGACGGGGGCCGGGGAGCTGTTTTTT. Protein: CASGTGAGELFF.

This sequence joins TRBV6-2 or TRBV6-3 and TRBJ2-6; D gene ambiguous. V lost 4 bases to trimming and J lost 0 bases, with 7 bases between them. The length of the CDR3 is 15 residues. Germline CDR1 reads MNHEY; CDR2 reads SVGEGT. Here the CDR3 reads CASSWYSSGANVLTF. The CDR3 DNA sequence: TGTGCCAGCAGTTGGTACAGCTCTGGGGCCAACGTCCTGACTTTC.

The rearrangement uses TRBV7-9 and TRBJ1-1; D gene uncertain. The CDR3 length is 15 residues. From germline, CDR1 is SEHNR and CDR2 FQNEAQ (reference sequence). V gave up 5 bases and J gave up 10 bases, with 23 bases separating them. CDR3 DNA: TGTGCCAGCAGCGCACAGTCTGGGTTCCGGATCGGAGCTTTCTTT. Translating it yields CASSAQSGFRIGAFF.

The chain carries TRBV3-1 (or the pseudogene TRBV3-2) and TRBJ1-1; 7 nucleotides match TRBD1. J lost 4 bases, V lost 4 bases, and 3 bases had no gene match. The CDR3 runs 13 residues. CDR1 and CDR2 from the germline V gene are LGHDT and YNNKEL (reference sequence). The CDR3 here is CASSRQGSTEAFF. The CDR3 DNA is TGTGCCAGCAGCCGACAGGGAAGCACTGAAGCTTTCTTT.

This chain joins TRBV29-1 and TRBJ1-2, with 9 bases identical to TRBD1. The CDR3 consists of 14 residues. Germline V CDR1 and CDR2: SQVTM, ANQGSEA. V lost 3 bases and J lost 0; bases outside the gene matches: 2. The CDR3, as DNA: TGCAGCGTTGACAGGGACAGGGCTAACTATGGCTACACCTTC. Residues: CSVDRDRANYGYTF. Filled out from reference TRBV29-1 and TRBJ1-2, the complete variable domain reads SAVISQKPSRDICQRGTSLTIQCQVDSQVTMMFWYRQQPGQSLTLIATANQGSEATYESGFVIDKFPISRPNLTFSTLTVSNMSPEDSSIYLCSVDRDRANYGYTFGSGTRLTVV.

This sequence joins TRBV27 and TRBJ2-3; 7 bases agree with TRBD2. Trimming removed 2 bases from V and 0 bases from J; junction bases left unmatched: 2. CDR3 length: 15 residues. Germline lookup yields CDR1 MNHEY and CDR2 SMNVEV (reference sequence). CDR3 in amino acids: CASSLAGVSTDTQYF. The CDR3 nucleotides read TGTGCCAGCAGTTTAGCGGGGGTGAGCACAGATACGCAGTATTTT.

The V and J genes are TRBV25-1 and TRBJ1-2, with TRBD1 identical over 8 bases. The CDR3 is made up of 14 amino acids. Germline CDR1 reads MGHDK; CDR2 reads SYGVNS. With 3 bases clipped from V and 8 bases from J, the junction kept 8 bases outside the gene matches. In nucleotides, the CDR3 is TGTGCCAGCAGTGACCACGGACAGGGAAACGGCTACACCTTC. Its translation is CASSDHGQGNGYTF.

This chain connects TRBV6-6 to TRBJ1-1; no reliable D call. Trimming shortened V by 6 bases and J by 4 bases, and 12 bases separated the two germline ends. This CDR3 comprises 13 residues. The germline V gene encodes CDR1 MNHNY and CDR2 SVGAGI (reference sequence). CDR3: CASREGVGTEAFF. DNA for the CDR3: TGTGCCAGCAGGGAGGGAGTTGGCACTGAAGCTTTCTTT.

This clone was observed a few times. The V gene is TRBV4-1, the J gene TRBJ1-6; D gene unclear. V lost 0 bases and J 10 bases, leaving 13 bases between the germline ends. CDR3 length equals 15 residues. Looked up from germline, CDR1 is MGHRA and CDR2 is YSYEKL. The CDR3 reads CASSQDLFAASPLHF. CDR3 in DNA: TGCGCCAGCAGCCAAGATCTTTTCGCGGCCTCACCCCTCCACTTT.

The V call is TRBV30, the J call TRBJ2-7; D gene ambiguous. The CDR3 is made up of 11 amino acids. Trimming removed 3 bases from V and 6 bases from J, with 9 bases in between. The germline V gene has CDR1 GTSNPN and CDR2 SVGIG (reference sequence). For the CDR3, the DNA is TGTGCCTGGAGCCCCACCGGCGAGCAGTACTTC. It encodes CAWSPTGEQYF. Full variable domain (outside the CDR3, taken from reference TRBV30 and TRBJ2-7): SQTIHQWPATLVQPVGSPLSLECTVEGTSNPNLYWYRQAAGRGLQLLFYSVGIGQISSEVPQNLSASRPQDRQFILSSKKLLLSDSGFYLCAWSPTGEQYFGPGTRLTVT.

This clone has just one count. The chain uses TRBV29-1 and TRBJ2-1, with D possibly being TRBD2 (6 bases). V gave up 0 bases and J gave up 7 bases, with 13 bases separating them. Looked up from germline, CDR1 is SQVTM and CDR2 is ANQGSEA. The CDR3 sequence is 14 residues long. The CDR3, as DNA: TGCAGCGTTGAAGATCCAACTAGCAGGAATGAGCAGTTCTTC. Translation: CSVEDPTSRNEQFF.

The CDR3 here is CASSPIPSTKETQYF. In DNA, the CDR3 is TGTGCCAGCTCACCGATCCCCTCCACTAAAGAGACCCAGTACTTC. This chain links TRBV18 with TRBJ2-5, with unresolved D. V was clipped by 3 bases and J by 3 bases, with 14 bases between them. Looked up from germline, CDR1 is KGHSH and CDR2 is LQKENI. This CDR3 comprises 15 residues.

This clone was seen a few times. V gene TRBV19 combines with J gene TRBJ2-2; maybe TRBD1 (6 bases). Between the trimmed V and J ends, which lost 7 bases and 3 bases, there was a span of 12 bases. CDR3 length equals 14 residues. From germline, CDR1 is LNHDA and CDR2 SQIVND (reference sequence). This CDR3 reads CASMVQGDTGELFF. The CDR3 DNA follows: TGTGCCAGTATGGTACAGGGAGACACCGGGGAGCTGTTTTTT.